Each of the 18 T cell receptor beta chains below was sequenced from the same sample in a study of cytomegalovirus exposure and HLA in healthy donors. The PCR made use of 60 Vbeta and 13 Jbeta primers. The repertoire was sequenced with immunoSEQ multiplex PCR; TCRdb's copy has only in-frame clones and lacks some. Found here are under 200,000 clones, 80% of them singletons; the top ten hold around 4.5%. Sequencing input: PBMCs. Receptors originate from a man younger than 40 in good health and CMV-seronegative.

The gene calls are TRBV11-1 and TRBJ2-7; no clear D. CDR3 length: 15 amino acids. V lost 1 base and J lost 0, with 10 bases in between. Germline V gives CDR1 SGHAT, CDR2 FQDESV (reference sequence). CDR3: CASSLVTAVSYEQYF. The CDR3 region has the DNA TGTGCCAGCAGCTTAGTAACGGCGGTCTCCTACGAGCAGTACTTC.

V gene TRBV19 combines with J gene TRBJ2-1; 8 nucleotides agree with TRBD1. This CDR3 contains 14 residues. CDR1 and CDR2 (germline): LNHDA, SQIVND (reference sequence). The V gene end was trimmed by 7 bases and the J gene end by 7 bases; junction bases not matched to a gene: 9. In nucleotides, the CDR3 is TGTGCCAGTACCCGGACAGGGTTTAGGAATGAGCAGTTCTTC. Protein sequence: CASTRTGFRNEQFF.

This clone appeared a single time. The CDR3, as DNA: TGTGCCAGCGGCTCAGCGGGAGGTGCCTACGAGCAGTACTTC. It codes for CASGSAGGAYEQYF. This chain joins TRBV27 and TRBJ2-7, with TRBD2 identical over 9 bases. The ends lost 8 bases at V and 2 bases at J; junction bases unmatched: 7. The CDR3 length is 14 residues. Germline loops: CDR1 MNHEY, CDR2 SMNVEV (reference sequence).

CDR3 region: CSVNGGSSYNEQFF. Here the CDR3 DNA reads TGCAGCGTTAACGGCGGGAGCTCCTACAATGAGCAGTTCTTC. J is TRBJ2-1 and V is TRBV29-1; TRBD2 aligns across 7 bases. CDR3 length: 14 amino acids. V lost 5 bases, J lost 0 bases, and 4 bases stayed unmatched. Germline V gives CDR1 SQVTM, CDR2 ANQGSEA.

The gene calls are TRBV6-1 and TRBJ1-4, with TRBD1 as a possible D gene (6 bases). V shed 7 bases and J shed 4 bases, with 16 bases lying between them. This CDR3 spans 15 amino acids. Looked up from germline, CDR1 is MNHNS and CDR2 is SASEGT. CDR3 DNA: TGTGCCAGCACCCAAACGGACAGCCATAATGAAAAACTGTTTTTT. Its protein product is CASTQTDSHNEKLFF.

The rearrangement joins TRBV10-2 to TRBJ2-5; D is unresolved. Germline CDR1 is WSHSY and CDR2 is SAAADI. Trimming shortened V by 1 base and J by 4 bases, and 10 bases separated the two germline ends. This CDR3 is 14 amino acids long. CDR3 residues: CASSELSRGETQYF. For the CDR3, the DNA is TGCGCCAGCAGTGAGTTATCCCGCGGAGAGACCCAGTACTTC.

Here the CDR3 DNA reads TGTGCCTGGAGACACTCGGACATGGATCAGCCCCAGCATTTT. It translates to CAWRHSDMDQPQHF. The chain carries TRBV30 and TRBJ1-5; perhaps TRBD1 as D (5 bases). V lost 3 bases and J lost 5, with 14 bases in between. Germline V gives CDR1 GTSNPN, CDR2 SVGIG (reference sequence). CDR3 length: 14 residues.

The chain links TRBV6-1 to TRBJ1-2, with 10 bases that match TRBD1. This CDR3 spans 14 amino acids. The J segment lost 6 bases and the V segment lost 4 bases, leaving 5 bases of the junction unmatched. CDR1 is MNHNS and CDR2 is SASEGT in the germline V gene. The CDR3 reads CASSGDRGLDGYTF. For the CDR3, the DNA is TGTGCCAGCAGTGGCGACAGGGGGCTAGATGGCTACACCTTC.

The chain links TRBV28 to TRBJ2-2; TRBD1 aligns across 7 bases. The CDR3 has 13 residues. V trimming: 4 bases; J trimming: 9 bases; junction bases outside the gene matches: 5. CDR1 MDHEN and CDR2 SYDVKM come from the germline V gene. CDR3 region: CASSWTGPRELFF. CDR3 nucleotides: TGTGCCAGCAGTTGGACAGGCCCCAGGGAGCTGTTTTTT.

This chain links TRBV30 with TRBJ2-2; the match to TRBD2 covers 9 bases. Trimming at V came to 0 bases and at J to 5 bases, leaving 4 bases not matched to a gene. The CDR3 extends over 15 amino acids. Germline CDR1 and CDR2: GTSNPN and SVGIG (reference sequence). CDR3 nucleotide sequence: TGTGCCTGGAGTGTGAGTCTAGCGGGAACCGGGGAGCTGTTTTTT. Residues: CAWSVSLAGTGELFF.

V is TRBV28 and J is TRBJ2-5; D is undetermined. From germline, CDR1 is MDHEN and CDR2 SYDVKM. The CDR3 has 15 amino acids. V was shortened by 4 bases and J by 4 bases, with 16 bases between the two germline ends. The CDR3 spells CASSSPIGNGETQYF. Written as DNA, the CDR3 is TGTGCCAGCAGTTCTCCAATCGGTAACGGAGAGACCCAGTACTTC.

The V gene is TRBV27, the J gene TRBJ2-7, with a weak D call TRBD1 (6 bases). Trimming removed 1 base from V and 4 bases from J, with 20 bases in between. Germline CDR1 MNHEY, CDR2 SMNVEV (reference sequence). The CDR3 totals 17 residues. CDR3: CASSLYLPPQGSYEQYF. CDR3 in DNA: TGTGCCAGCAGTTTATATCTACCACCACAGGGCTCGTACGAGCAGTACTTC.

J is TRBJ1-3 and V is TRBV2; D is uncertain. The CDR3 is made up of 14 amino acids. In germline, CDR1 is SNHLY, CDR2 FYNNEI. Trimming pared 5 bases from V and 0 bases from J, leaving 8 bases between. The CDR3 is CASSSVNSGNTIYF. CDR3 bases: TGTGCCAGCAGTTCTGTAAACTCTGGAAACACCATATATTTT.

This clone showed up just once. The rearrangement joins TRBV25-1 to TRBJ1-1; no definite D call. This CDR3 contains 14 residues. CDR1 and CDR2 (germline): MGHDK, SYGVNS. Trimming removed 4 bases at V and 4 bases at J, with 13 bases between. Here the CDR3 DNA reads TGTGCCAGCAGTGCCCCGGGAGGAGCCACTGAAGCTTTCTTT. This gives the protein CASSAPGGATEAFF.

This clone was observed a few times. The chain carries TRBV6-5 and TRBJ1-4, with no clear D. The CDR3 has 15 residues. V was trimmed by 0 bases and J by 4 bases, leaving 9 bases between them. Germline loops: CDR1 MNHEY, CDR2 SVGAGI. The CDR3 nucleotides read TGTGCCAGCAGTTACTCACGGGGTGGTAATGAAAAACTGTTTTTT. Translation gives CASSYSRGGNEKLFF.

This clone occurred a few times. This sequence joins TRBV30 and TRBJ1-1; perhaps TRBD1 as D (6 bases). The CDR3 spans 15 residues. The germline V gene has CDR1 GTSNPN and CDR2 SVGIG (reference sequence). V lost 2 bases to trimming and J lost 6 bases, with 19 bases between them. DNA for the CDR3: TGTGCCTGGAGTACCCCGCTAGGGGGTAGAGCTGAAGCTTTCTTT. Its translation: CAWSTPLGGRAEAFF.

CDR3 sequence reads: CASSLVVAQGNIQYF. Here the CDR3 DNA reads TGTGCCAGCAGCTTAGTGGTCGCTCAGGGAAACATTCAGTACTTC. The gene calls are TRBV7-2 and TRBJ2-4; possible D gene TRBD1, 5 bases. Germline values: CDR1 SGHTA, CDR2 FQGNSA. V lost 1 base and J 6 bases, leaving 13 bases between the germline ends. The CDR3 contains 15 residues.

This clone showed up just a few times. The CDR3 sequence is CASSFQGDYGYTF. The CDR3, as DNA: TGTGCCAGCAGCTTCCAGGGGGACTATGGCTACACCTTC. The chain uses TRBV11-2 and TRBJ1-2, with 7 bases fitting TRBD1. Germline loops: CDR1 SGHAT, CDR2 FQNNGV. The CDR3 length is 13 residues. V was pared by 3 bases and J by 3 bases, with 1 base of the junction left unmatched.